The source of this T cell receptor beta chain is a study of blood T cell repertoires in COVID-19. Whole-study context: Whether acute or convalescent, the COVID-19 samples came from the United States, Italy and Spain. The analysed material was cDNA or gDNA that came from T cells, B-cell-depleted T cells, or PBMCs.

The CDR3 is 15 amino acids. With 3 bases removed from V and 3 bases from J, the gap between germline ends came to 13 bases. Germline CDR1 SGHTA, CDR2 FQGTGA. The authors' processing: Amplification with reference gene primers provided the estimates of nucleated cell counts. Generated by immunoSEQ multiplex PCR, the TCRdb table keeps only in-frame clones and is missing some. V, J and clone size were drawn from that table, and D and trimming were deduced from the DNA. The sample records approximately 97,000 clones, about 80% being singletons. The sequence was obtained from a human donor in a cohort sampled during active COVID-19. The chain recombines TRBV7-3 with TRBJ2-3, with D perhaps TRBD2 (5 bases). Sequencing was carried out using peripheral blood. CDR3 in amino acids: CASSLANLATDTQYF. Here the CDR3 DNA reads TGTGCCAGCAGCTTGGCTAACCTAGCTACAGATACGCAGTATTTT.